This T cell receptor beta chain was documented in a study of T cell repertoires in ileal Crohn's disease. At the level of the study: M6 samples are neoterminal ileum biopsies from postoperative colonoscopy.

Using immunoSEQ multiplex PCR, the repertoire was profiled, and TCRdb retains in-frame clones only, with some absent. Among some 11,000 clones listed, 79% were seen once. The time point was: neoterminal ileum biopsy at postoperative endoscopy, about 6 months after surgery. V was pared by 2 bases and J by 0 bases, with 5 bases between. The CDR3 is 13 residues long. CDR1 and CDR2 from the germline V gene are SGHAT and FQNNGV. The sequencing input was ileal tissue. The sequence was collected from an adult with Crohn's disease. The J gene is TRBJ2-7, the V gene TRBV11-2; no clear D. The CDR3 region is CASSLKSSYEQYF. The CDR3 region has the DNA TGTGCCAGCAGCTTAAAGAGCTCCTACGAGCAGTACTTC.